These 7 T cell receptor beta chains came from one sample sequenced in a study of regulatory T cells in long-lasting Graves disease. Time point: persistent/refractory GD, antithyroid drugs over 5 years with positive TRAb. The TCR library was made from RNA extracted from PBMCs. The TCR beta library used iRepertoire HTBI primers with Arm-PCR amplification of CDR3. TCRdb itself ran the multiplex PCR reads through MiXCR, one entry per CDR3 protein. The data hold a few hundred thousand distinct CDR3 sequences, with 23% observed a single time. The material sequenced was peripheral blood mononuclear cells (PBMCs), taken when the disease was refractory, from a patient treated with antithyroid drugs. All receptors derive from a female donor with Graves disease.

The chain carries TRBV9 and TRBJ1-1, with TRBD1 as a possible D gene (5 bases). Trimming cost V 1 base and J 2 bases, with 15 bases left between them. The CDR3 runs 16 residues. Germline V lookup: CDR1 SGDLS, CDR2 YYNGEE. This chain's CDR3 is CASSVNGGLGNTEAFF. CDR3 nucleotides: TGTGCCAGCAGCGTAAACGGGGGGTTGGGAAACACTGAAGCTTTCTTT.

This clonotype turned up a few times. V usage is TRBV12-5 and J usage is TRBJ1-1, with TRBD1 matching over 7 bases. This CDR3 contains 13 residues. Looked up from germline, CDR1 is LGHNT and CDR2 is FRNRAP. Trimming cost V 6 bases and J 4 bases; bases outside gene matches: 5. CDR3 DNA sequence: TGTGCTAGTGGCCGACAGGGCTCCACTGAAGCTTTCTTT. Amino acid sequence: CASGRQGSTEAFF.

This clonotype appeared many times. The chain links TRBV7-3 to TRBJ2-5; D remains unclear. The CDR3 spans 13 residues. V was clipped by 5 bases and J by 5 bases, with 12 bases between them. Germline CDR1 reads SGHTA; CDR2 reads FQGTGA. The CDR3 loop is CASSLRERETQYF. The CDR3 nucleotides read TGTGCCAGCAGCCTACGTGAAAGGGAGACCCAGTACTTC. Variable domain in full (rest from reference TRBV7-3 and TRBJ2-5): GAGVSQTPSNKVTEKGKYVELRCDPISGHTALYWYRQSLGQGPEFLIYFQGTGAADDSGLPNDRFFAVRPEGSVSTLKIQRTERGDSAVYLCASSLRERETQYFGPGTRLLVL.

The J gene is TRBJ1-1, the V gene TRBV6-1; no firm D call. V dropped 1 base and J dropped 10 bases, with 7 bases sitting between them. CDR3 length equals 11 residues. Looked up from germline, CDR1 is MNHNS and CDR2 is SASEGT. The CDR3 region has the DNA TGTGCCAGCAGTGAAGAGGGTGGAGCTTTCTTT. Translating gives CASSEEGGAFF.

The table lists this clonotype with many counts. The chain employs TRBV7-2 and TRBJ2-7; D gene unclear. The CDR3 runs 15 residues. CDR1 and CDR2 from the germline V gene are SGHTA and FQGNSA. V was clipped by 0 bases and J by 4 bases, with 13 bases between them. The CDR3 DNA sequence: TGTGCCAGCAGCTTAGCGGGATTGGGGTTATACGAGCAGTACTTC. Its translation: CASSLAGLGLYEQYF.

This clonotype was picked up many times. CDR3 loop: CAAQWGRTEAFF. CDR3 DNA: TGTGCCGCCCAGTGGGGGAGAACTGAAGCTTTCTTT. The chain combines TRBV28 with TRBJ1-1, with D perhaps TRBD1 (5 bases). V lost 11 bases, J lost 5 bases, and 15 bases lay in between. This CDR3 has 12 amino acids. Per the germline V gene, CDR1 is MDHEN and CDR2 is SYDVKM.

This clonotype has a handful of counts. DNA for the CDR3: TGTGCCAGCAGTTACGACGGGAGGGCATCCGGGGAGCTGTTTTTT. It yields the protein CASSYDGRASGELFF. The J gene is TRBJ2-2, the V gene TRBV6-5; 8 nucleotides align to TRBD2. Trimming at V came to 2 bases and at J to 6 bases, leaving 5 bases not matched to a gene. Germline assignment: CDR1 MNHEY and CDR2 SVGAGI. The CDR3 is 15 residues long.